These 10 T cell receptor beta chains came from one sample sequenced in a study of blood T cell repertoires in COVID-19. TCRdb keeps only in-frame clones here, not all; method: immunoSEQ multiplex PCR. The data hold a few hundred thousand clones, with 89% observed a single time. What was sequenced was peripheral blood. These receptors came from a woman aged 25 to 39 with COVID-19, enrolled during active disease.

V and J are TRBV9 and TRBJ2-3, with 9 bases matching TRBD2. The CDR3 consists of 14 residues. Germline lookup yields CDR1 SGDLS and CDR2 YYNGEE. Losses at the gene ends were 4 bases for V and 1 base for J; bases not matched to a gene: 1. The CDR3 region is CASSLAGGTDTQYF. CDR3 in DNA: TGTGCCAGCAGCTTAGCGGGAGGCACAGATACGCAGTATTTT.

This chain connects TRBV19 to TRBJ1-2; TRBD1 matches at 12 bases. Germline CDR1 is LNHDA and CDR2 is SQIVND (reference sequence). V gave up 5 bases and J gave up 4 bases; unmatched junction bases: 14. The CDR3 length is 18 residues. The CDR3 protein is CASSSVWDRGLGSYGYTF. In DNA form, the CDR3 reads TGTGCCAGTAGTTCCGTATGGGACAGGGGGCTCGGCTCCTATGGCTACACCTTC.

The V gene is TRBV29-1, the J gene TRBJ1-1; the match to TRBD1 covers 10 bases. This CDR3 region has 14 residues. Germline V gene data show CDR1 as SQVTM and CDR2 as ANQGSEA. The V segment lost 7 bases and the J segment 8 bases; nucleotides outside the gene matches: 13. The DNA of the CDR3 is TGCAGCGCCCGACAGGGGGCAAGCGTACCCGAAGCTTTCTTT. Translating gives CSARQGASVPEAFF. The full variable domain, completed using reference TRBV29-1 and TRBJ1-1, is SAVISQKPSRDICQRGTSLTIQCQVDSQVTMMFWYRQQPGQSLTLIATANQGSEATYESGFVIDKFPISRPNLTFSTLTVSNMSPEDSSIYLCSARQGASVPEAFFGQGTRLTVV.

The chain employs TRBV13 and TRBJ2-1, with 8 bases identical to TRBD2. The V segment lost 5 bases and the J segment 15 bases; nucleotides outside the gene matches: 15. This CDR3 has 14 residues. Germline V gives CDR1 PRHDT, CDR2 FYEKMQ (reference sequence). The CDR3 nucleotides read TGTGCCAGCAGCCCCCCGCGGCTAGCGGGTTTCCCGTTCTTC. Protein: CASSPPRLAGFPFF.

As for this clone: This sample also contains other DNA sequences that code for the same CDR3. The V call is TRBV10-1, the J call TRBJ1-2, with 7 bases aligning to TRBD1. The CDR3 contains 13 residues. V dropped 8 bases and J dropped 1; count of bases not matched to a gene: 4. CDR1 WNHNN and CDR2 SYGVQD come from the germline V gene (reference sequence). In DNA form, the CDR3 reads TGCGCCAGCTCGGGACAGTTTAACTATGGCTACACCTTC. This translates into CASSGQFNYGYTF.

The chain couples TRBV19 to TRBJ2-5, with 12 bases lining up with TRBD2. This CDR3 has 16 residues. From germline, CDR1 is LNHDA and CDR2 SQIVND (reference sequence). J gave up 2 bases and V 5 bases, and 6 bases lay outside the gene matches. The CDR3: CASSLRLAGEQETQYF. The CDR3, as DNA: TGTGCCAGTAGTTTGAGACTAGCGGGGGAGCAAGAGACCCAGTACTTC. Drawing the rest from reference TRBV19 and TRBJ2-5, the complete variable domain is DGGITQSPKYLFRKEGQNVTLSCEQNLNHDAMYWYRQDPGQGLRLIYYSQIVNDFQKGDIAEGYSVSREKKESFPLTVTSAQKNPTAFYLCASSLRLAGEQETQYFGPGTRLLVL.

This chain's CDR3 is CASSIVGGTSYEQYF. The CDR3 DNA reads as TGTGCCAGTAGTATAGTGGGGGGGACCTCCTACGAGCAGTACTTC. J is TRBJ2-7 and V is TRBV19; 7 bases are shared with TRBD2. CDR1 is LNHDA, CDR2 SQIVND, per germline (reference sequence). J lost 0 bases, V lost 1 base, and 3 bases had no gene match. The CDR3 runs 15 residues.

CDR3 nucleotides: TGTGCCAGTAGTATTTTCGATAATTCACCCCTCCACTTT. Amino acid sequence: CASSIFDNSPLHF. V gene TRBV19 combines with J gene TRBJ1-6; D gene uncertain. Trimming removed 3 bases at V and 5 bases at J, with 5 bases between. CDR1 and CDR2 (germline): LNHDA, SQIVND (reference sequence). This CDR3 spans 13 amino acids.

The chain recombines TRBV27 with TRBJ1-1; 8 bases align to TRBD1. The CDR3 sequence is 13 residues long. J lost 4 bases, V lost 2 bases, and 0 bases had no gene match. Germline V gene lookup returns CDR1 MNHEY and CDR2 SMNVEV (reference sequence). The CDR3 region has the DNA TGTGCCAGCAGTTTACAGGGGGCCACTGAAGCTTTCTTT. Residues: CASSLQGATEAFF.

J is TRBJ1-3 and V is TRBV7-7, with 7 bases aligning to TRBD1. This CDR3 comprises 15 residues. Germline V lookup: CDR1 SSHAT, CDR2 FNYEAQ (reference sequence). V was pared by 5 bases and J by 0 bases, with 4 bases of the junction left unmatched. This chain's CDR3 is CASSPGTASGNTIYF. In DNA, the CDR3 is TGTGCCAGCAGCCCGGGGACAGCCTCTGGAAACACCATATATTTT.